This is a list of T cell receptor beta chains from one sample in a study of T cells after yellow fever vaccination. TCRdb used MiXCR to reprocess the 5' RACE reads, holding one entry per CDR3 protein. The sample records fewer than 350,000 distinct CDR3 sequences, approximately 3.8% being singletons. Sequences were derived from PBMCs, sampled on the day of the yellow fever booster vaccination. These receptors all come from a man in his late teens or twenties who received the YFV17D yellow fever vaccine. CDR3s include the opening cysteine and the closing phenylalanine or tryptophan. Fields, in order: CDR3 length, V gene, CDR3 protein.

>15|TRBV18
CASSPRQRLSFSQYF
>13|TRBV20-1
CSAKGSHYYEQYF
>18|TRBV5-1
CASSLRSSGDGSYNEQFF
>16|TRBV3-1
CASSQGGGRTNTEAFF
>16|TRBV5-1
CASSSGTVYSYNEQFF
>13|TRBV7-6
CASSLEAGSEAFF
>15|TRBV6-2/TRBV6-3
CASSLGNSWIGAQYF
>13|TRBV6-2/TRBV6-3
CASTVGLLYGYTF
>16|TRBV5-5
CASSSPPGQGAGELFF
>16|TRBV4-3
CASSQDHRTTGDIQYF
>11|TRBV4-1
CASSQYNEQFF
>14|TRBV9
CASSVVGTQETQYF
>14|TRBV20-1
CSAPLRIRYHGYTF
>15|TRBV7-9
CASSLWSRGADTQYF
>12|TRBV20-1
CSAARGLYEQYF
>12|TRBV12-3/TRBV12-4
CASSFRGATQYF
>15|TRBV5-1
CASSESGQGTDTQYF
>14|TRBV21-1
CASSKRDNSYEQYF
>16|TRBV7-3
CASSKPTGGPVDTQYF
>15|TRBV10-2
CASTSSGTKTNEQFF
>13|TRBV6-6
CASSYLGWLAMFF
>13|TRBV7-9
CASSPSRTNEQFF
>15|TRBV3-1
CASSRDRGQGGELFF
>16|TRBV14
CASSHVSGPSGGIQFF